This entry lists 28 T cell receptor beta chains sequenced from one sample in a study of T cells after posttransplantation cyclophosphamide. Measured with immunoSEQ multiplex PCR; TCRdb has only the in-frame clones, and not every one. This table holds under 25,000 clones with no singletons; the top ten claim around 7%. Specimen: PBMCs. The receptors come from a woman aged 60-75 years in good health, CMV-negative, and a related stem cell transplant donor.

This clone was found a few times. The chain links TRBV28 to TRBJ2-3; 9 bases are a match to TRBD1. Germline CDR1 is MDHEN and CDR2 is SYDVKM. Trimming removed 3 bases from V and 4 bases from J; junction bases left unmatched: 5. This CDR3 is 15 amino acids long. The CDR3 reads CASSLARDRADTQYF. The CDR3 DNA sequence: TGTGCCAGCAGTTTGGCCCGGGACAGGGCAGATACGCAGTATTTT.

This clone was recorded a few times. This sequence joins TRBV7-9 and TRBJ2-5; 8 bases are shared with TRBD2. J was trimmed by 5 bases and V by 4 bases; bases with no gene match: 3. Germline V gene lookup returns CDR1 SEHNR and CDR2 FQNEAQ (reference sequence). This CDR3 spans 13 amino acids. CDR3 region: CASSSTSGETQYF. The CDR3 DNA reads TGTGCCAGCAGCTCCACTAGCGGCGAGACCCAGTACTTC.

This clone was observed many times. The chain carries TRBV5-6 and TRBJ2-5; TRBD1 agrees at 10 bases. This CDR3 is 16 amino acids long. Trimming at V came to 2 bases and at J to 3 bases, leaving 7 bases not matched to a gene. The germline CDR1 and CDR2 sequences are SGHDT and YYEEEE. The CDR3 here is CASSFSGTGVEETQYF. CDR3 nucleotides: TGTGCCAGCAGCTTCTCCGGGACAGGGGTCGAAGAGACCCAGTACTTC.

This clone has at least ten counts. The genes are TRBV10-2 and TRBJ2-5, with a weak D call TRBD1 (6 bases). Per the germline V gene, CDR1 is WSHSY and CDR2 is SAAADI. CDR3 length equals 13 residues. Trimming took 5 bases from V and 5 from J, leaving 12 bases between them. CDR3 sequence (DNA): TGCGCCAGCAGTAGTCAGGGGTGGGAGACCCAGTACTTC. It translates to CASSSQGWETQYF.

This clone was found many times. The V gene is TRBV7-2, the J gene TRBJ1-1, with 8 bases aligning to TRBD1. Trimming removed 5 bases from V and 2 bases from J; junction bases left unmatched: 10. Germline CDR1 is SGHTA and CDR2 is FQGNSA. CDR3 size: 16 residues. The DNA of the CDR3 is TGTGCCAGCAGCCCCTACAGGGGGAGAGTAAACACTGAAGCTTTCTTT. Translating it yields CASSPYRGRVNTEAFF. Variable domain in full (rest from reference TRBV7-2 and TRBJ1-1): GAGVSQSPSNKVTEKGKDVELRCDPISGHTALYWYRQSLGQGLEFLIYFQGNSAPDKSGLPSDRFSAERTGGSVSTLTIQRTQQEDSAVYLCASSPYRGRVNTEAFFGQGTRLTVV.

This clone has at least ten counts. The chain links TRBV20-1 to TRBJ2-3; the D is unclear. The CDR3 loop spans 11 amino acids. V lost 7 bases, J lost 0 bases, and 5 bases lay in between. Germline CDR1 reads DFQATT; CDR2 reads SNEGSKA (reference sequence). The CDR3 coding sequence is TGCAGTGAGCGAAGCACAGATACGCAGTATTTT. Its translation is CSERSTDTQYF.

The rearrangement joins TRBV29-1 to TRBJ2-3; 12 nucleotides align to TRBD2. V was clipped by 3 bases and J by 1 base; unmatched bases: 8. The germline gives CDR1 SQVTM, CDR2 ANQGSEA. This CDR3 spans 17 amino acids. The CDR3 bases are TGCAGCGTTGATGGGCTAGCGGGGGGGGTCGGCACAGATACGCAGTATTTT. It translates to CSVDGLAGGVGTDTQYF.

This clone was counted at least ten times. The CDR3 spells CASSLAGTGAYNEQFF. The CDR3 DNA sequence: TGTGCCAGCAGCTTAGCAGGGACAGGGGCGTACAATGAGCAGTTCTTC. The rearrangement joins TRBV7-3 to TRBJ2-1, with 10 nucleotides matching TRBD1. V gave up 2 bases and J gave up 4 bases; unmatched junction bases: 5. The germline gives CDR1 SGHTA, CDR2 FQGTGA. The CDR3 length is 16 residues.

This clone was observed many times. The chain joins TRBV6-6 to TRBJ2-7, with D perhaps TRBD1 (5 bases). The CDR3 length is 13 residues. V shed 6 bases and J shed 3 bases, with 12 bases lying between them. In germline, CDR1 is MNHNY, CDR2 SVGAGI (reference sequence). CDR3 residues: CASSQGIGYEQYF. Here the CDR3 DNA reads TGTGCCAGCAGCCAGGGTATCGGCTACGAGCAGTACTTC.

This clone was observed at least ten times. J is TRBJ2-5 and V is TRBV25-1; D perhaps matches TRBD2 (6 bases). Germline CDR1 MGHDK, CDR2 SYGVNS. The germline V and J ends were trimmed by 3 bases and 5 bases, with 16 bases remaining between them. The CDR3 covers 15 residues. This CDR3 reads CASSEGSGLGETQYF. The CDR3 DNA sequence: TGTGCCAGCAGTGAGGGTAGCGGTTTAGGGGAGACCCAGTACTTC. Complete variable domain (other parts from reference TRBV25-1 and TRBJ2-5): EADIYQTPRYLVIGTGKKITLECSQTMGHDKMYWYQQDPGMELHLIHYSYGVNSTEKGDLSSESTVSRIRTEHFPLTLESARPSHTSQYLCASSEGSGLGETQYFGPGTRLLVL.

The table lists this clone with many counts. CDR3 nucleotides: TGTGCCAGCAGCCAGTGGGGTCTAGCGTACCAAGAGACCCAGTACTTC. Translating it yields CASSQWGLAYQETQYF. The rearrangement links TRBV5-6 to TRBJ2-5, with a weak D call TRBD2 (6 bases). V lost 4 bases and J 0 bases, leaving 16 bases between the germline ends. Germline loops: CDR1 SGHDT, CDR2 YYEEEE. CDR3 length: 16 amino acids.

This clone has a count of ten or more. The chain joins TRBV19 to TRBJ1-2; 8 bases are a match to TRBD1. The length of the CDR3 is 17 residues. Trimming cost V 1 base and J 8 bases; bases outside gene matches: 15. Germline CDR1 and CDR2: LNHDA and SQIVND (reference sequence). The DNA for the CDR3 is TGTGCCAGTAGTATAGTTCCCCGACAGGGGCGATCTATGGGCTACACCTTC. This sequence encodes CASSIVPRQGRSMGYTF. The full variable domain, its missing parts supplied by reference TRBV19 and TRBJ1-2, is DGGITQSPKYLFRKEGQNVTLSCEQNLNHDAMYWYRQDPGQGLRLIYYSQIVNDFQKGDIAEGYSVSREKKESFPLTVTSAQKNPTAFYLCASSIVPRQGRSMGYTFGSGTRLTVV.

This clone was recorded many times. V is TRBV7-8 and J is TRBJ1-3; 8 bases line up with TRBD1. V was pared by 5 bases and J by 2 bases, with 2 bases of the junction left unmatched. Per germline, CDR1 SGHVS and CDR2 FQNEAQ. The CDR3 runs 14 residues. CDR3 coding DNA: TGTGCCAGCAGCCAGACAGGGGCTGGAAACACCATATATTTT. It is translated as CASSQTGAGNTIYF.

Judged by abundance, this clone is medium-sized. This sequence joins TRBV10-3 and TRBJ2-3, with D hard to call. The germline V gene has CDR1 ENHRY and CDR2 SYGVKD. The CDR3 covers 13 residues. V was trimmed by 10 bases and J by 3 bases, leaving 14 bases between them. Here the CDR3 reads CATLGAATDTQYF. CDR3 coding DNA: TGTGCCACGCTCGGTGCCGCAACAGATACGCAGTATTTT.

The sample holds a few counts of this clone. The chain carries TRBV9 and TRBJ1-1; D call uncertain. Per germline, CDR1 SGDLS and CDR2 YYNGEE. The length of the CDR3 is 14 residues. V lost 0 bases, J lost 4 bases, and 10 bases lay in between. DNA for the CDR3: TGTGCCAGCAGCGTAGCCCCGGAGGGCACTGAAGCTTTCTTT. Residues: CASSVAPEGTEAFF.

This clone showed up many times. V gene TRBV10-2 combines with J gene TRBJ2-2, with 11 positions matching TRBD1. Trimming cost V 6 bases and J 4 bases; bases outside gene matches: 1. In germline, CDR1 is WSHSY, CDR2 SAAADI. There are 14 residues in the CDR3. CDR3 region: CASRGQGGTGELFF. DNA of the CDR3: TGCGCCAGCAGGGGACAGGGGGGCACCGGGGAGCTGTTTTTT.

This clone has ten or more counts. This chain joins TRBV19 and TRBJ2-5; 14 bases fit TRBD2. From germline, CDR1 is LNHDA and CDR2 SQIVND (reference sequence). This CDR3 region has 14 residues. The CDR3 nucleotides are TGTGGGGGGACTAGCGGGGGTATGCAAGAGACCCAGTACTTC. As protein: CGGTSGGMQETQYF.

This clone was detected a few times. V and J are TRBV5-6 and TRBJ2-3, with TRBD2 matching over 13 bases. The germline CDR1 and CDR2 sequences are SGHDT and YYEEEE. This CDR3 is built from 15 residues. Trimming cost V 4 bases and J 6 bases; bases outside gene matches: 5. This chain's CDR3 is CASSLGLAGQDTQYF. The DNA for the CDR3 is TGTGCCAGCAGCCTGGGACTAGCGGGACAGGATACGCAGTATTTT.

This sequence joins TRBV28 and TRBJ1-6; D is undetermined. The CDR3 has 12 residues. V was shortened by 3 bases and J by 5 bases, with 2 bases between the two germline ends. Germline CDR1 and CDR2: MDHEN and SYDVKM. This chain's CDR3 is CASSFDNSPLHF. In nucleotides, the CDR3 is TGTGCCAGCAGTTTCGATAATTCACCCCTCCACTTT.

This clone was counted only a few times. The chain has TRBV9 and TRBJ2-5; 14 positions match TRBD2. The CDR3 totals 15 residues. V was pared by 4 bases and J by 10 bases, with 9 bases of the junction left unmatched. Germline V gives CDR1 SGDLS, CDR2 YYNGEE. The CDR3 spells CASSQSLTSGGDQYF. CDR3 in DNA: TGTGCCAGCAGCCAATCCCTGACTAGCGGGGGGGACCAGTACTTC.

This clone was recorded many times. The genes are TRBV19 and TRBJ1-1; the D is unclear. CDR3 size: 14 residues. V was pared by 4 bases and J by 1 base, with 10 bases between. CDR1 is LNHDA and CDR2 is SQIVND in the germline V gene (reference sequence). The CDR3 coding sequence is TGTGCCAGTAGTAGGCCCCCCTGGAACACTGAAGCTTTCTTT. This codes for CASSRPPWNTEAFF. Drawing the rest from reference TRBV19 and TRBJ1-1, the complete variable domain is DGGITQSPKYLFRKEGQNVTLSCEQNLNHDAMYWYRQDPGQGLRLIYYSQIVNDFQKGDIAEGYSVSREKKESFPLTVTSAQKNPTAFYLCASSRPPWNTEAFFGQGTRLTVV.

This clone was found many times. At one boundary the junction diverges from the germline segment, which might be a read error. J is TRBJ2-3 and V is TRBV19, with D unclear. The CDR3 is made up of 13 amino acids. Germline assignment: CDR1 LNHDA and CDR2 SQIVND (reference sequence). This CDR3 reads CACRAASTDTQYF. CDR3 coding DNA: TGTGCCTGTAGGGCGGCCAGCACAGATACGCAGTATTTT. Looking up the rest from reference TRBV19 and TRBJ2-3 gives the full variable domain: DGGITQSPKYLFRKEGQNVTLSCEQNLNHDAMYWYRQDPGQGLRLIYYSQIVNDFQKGDIAEGYSVSREKKESFPLTVTSAQKNPTAFYLCACRAASTDTQYFGPGTRLTVL.

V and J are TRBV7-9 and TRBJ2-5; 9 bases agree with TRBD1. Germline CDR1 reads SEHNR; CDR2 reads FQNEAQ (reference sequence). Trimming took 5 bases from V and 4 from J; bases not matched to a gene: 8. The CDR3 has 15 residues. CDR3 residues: CASSHTGGGPETQYF. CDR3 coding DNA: TGTGCCAGCAGCCACACAGGGGGCGGCCCAGAGACCCAGTACTTC.

This chain's CDR3 is CASSPTGSNYGYTF. CDR3 nucleotide sequence: TGCGCCAGCAGCCCGACAGGGTCTAACTATGGCTACACCTTC. The rearrangement uses TRBV4-3 and TRBJ1-2, with 7 nucleotides matching TRBD1. Trimming removed 4 bases from V and 0 bases from J; junction bases left unmatched: 2. CDR1 is LGHNA and CDR2 is YSLEER in the germline V gene. This CDR3 has 14 residues.

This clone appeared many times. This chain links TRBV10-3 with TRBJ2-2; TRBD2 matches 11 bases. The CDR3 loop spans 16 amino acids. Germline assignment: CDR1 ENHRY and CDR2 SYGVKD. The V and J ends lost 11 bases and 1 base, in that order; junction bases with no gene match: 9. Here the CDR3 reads CASGLADPKNTGELFF. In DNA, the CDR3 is TGTGCCTCGGGACTAGCGGACCCCAAGAACACCGGGGAGCTGTTTTTT.

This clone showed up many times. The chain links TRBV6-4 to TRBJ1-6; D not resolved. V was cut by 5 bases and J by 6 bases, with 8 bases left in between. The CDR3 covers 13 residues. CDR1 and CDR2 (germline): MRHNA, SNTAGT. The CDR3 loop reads CASSPGGNSPLHF. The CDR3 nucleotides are TGTGCCAGCAGTCCAGGAGGTAATTCACCCCTCCACTTT.

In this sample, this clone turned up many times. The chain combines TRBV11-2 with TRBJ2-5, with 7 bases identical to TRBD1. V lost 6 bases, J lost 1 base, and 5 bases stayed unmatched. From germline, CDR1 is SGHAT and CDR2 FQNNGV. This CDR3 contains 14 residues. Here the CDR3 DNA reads TGTGCCAGCAGTCGATGGACAGGCCAAGAGACCCAGTACTTC. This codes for CASSRWTGQETQYF.

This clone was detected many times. The CDR3 DNA follows: TGCGCCAGCAGCTTGAATCCCGGGTCGGTTCAGCCCCAGCATTTT. Translating it yields CASSLNPGSVQPQHF. This chain uses TRBV5-1 with TRBJ1-5, with D unclear. The CDR3 covers 15 residues. Trimming left V 1 base short and J 6 bases short, with 14 bases between. Germline V CDR1 and CDR2: SGHRS, YFSETQ.